The 15 T cell receptor beta chains below were found in one sample sequenced in a study of blood T cell repertoires in COVID-19. The table came from immunoSEQ multiplex PCR; TCRdb's copy has only in-frame clones and leaves some out. The sample holds approximately 210,000 clones, 80% to 90% seen once. The sequenced sample consisted of peripheral blood. These receptors all stem from a human donor in a cohort sampled during active COVID-19.

This chain connects TRBV7-2 to TRBJ2-1; D ambiguous. This CDR3 region has 13 residues. The V end lost 5 bases, the J end lost 0 bases, and 5 bases lay between the germline ends. The germline CDR1 and CDR2 sequences are SGHTA and FQGNSA. This chain's CDR3 is CASSRGSYNEQFF. CDR3 in DNA: TGTGCCAGCAGCCGAGGCTCCTACAATGAGCAGTTCTTC.

The chain couples TRBV6-6 to TRBJ1-5; D unclear. Trimming took 5 bases from V and 7 from J, leaving 12 bases between them. Germline V gene lookup returns CDR1 MNHNY and CDR2 SVGAGI (reference sequence). The CDR3 loop spans 13 amino acids. The CDR3 nucleotides read TGTGCCAGCAGTCCACGAGAGTGGCAGCCCCAGCATTTT. Amino acid sequence: CASSPREWQPQHF.

The CDR3 nucleotides read TGTGCCAGCAGTGAAAGGGGGACACCTGATTACGAGCAGTACGTC. As protein: CASSERGTPDYEQYV. The rearrangement links TRBV6-1 to TRBJ2-7, with a weak D call TRBD1 (6 bases). There are 15 residues in the CDR3. Germline assignment: CDR1 MNHNS and CDR2 SASEGT. V lost 2 bases, J lost 4 bases, and 15 bases lay in between.

The V gene is TRBV19, the J gene TRBJ2-7, with TRBD2 matching 11 bases. The CDR3 loop spans 17 amino acids. Looked up from germline, CDR1 is LNHDA and CDR2 is SQIVND (reference sequence). The ends lost 6 bases at V and 5 bases at J; junction bases unmatched: 15. The CDR3: CASSPPLTSGRTNEQYF. CDR3 sequence (DNA): TGTGCCAGTAGCCCTCCCCTTACTAGCGGGAGAACCAACGAGCAGTACTTC. Complete variable domain (other parts from reference TRBV19 and TRBJ2-7): DGGITQSPKYLFRKEGQNVTLSCEQNLNHDAMYWYRQDPGQGLRLIYYSQIVNDFQKGDIAEGYSVSREKKESFPLTVTSAQKNPTAFYLCASSPPLTSGRTNEQYFGPGTRLTVT.

The chain couples TRBV28 to TRBJ2-7, with a weak D call TRBD2 (5 bases). This CDR3 is 16 amino acids long. Trimming shortened V by 6 bases and J by 1 base, and 19 bases separated the two germline ends. Germline assignment: CDR1 MDHEN and CDR2 SYDVKM. The CDR3 region has the DNA TGTGCCAGCAGCCCGCGTCGGTCGAGGGAATCCTACGAGCAGTACTTC. This sequence encodes CASSPRRSRESYEQYF.

The chain uses TRBV28 and TRBJ1-1; the match to TRBD1 covers 9 bases. CDR1 is MDHEN, CDR2 SYDVKM, per germline. J was trimmed by 6 bases and V by 3 bases; bases with no gene match: 11. The CDR3 is 16 amino acids. The CDR3 sequence: CASSFAGTGRKPEAFF. Written as DNA, the CDR3 is TGTGCCAGCAGTTTCGCAGGGACAGGGAGAAAGCCTGAAGCTTTCTTT.

The gene calls are TRBV28 and TRBJ1-5; TRBD1 is a possible D gene (6 bases). Germline CDR1 and CDR2: MDHEN and SYDVKM. The length of the CDR3 is 13 residues. V lost 8 bases and J 6 bases, leaving 14 bases between the germline ends. CDR3 in amino acids: CASQLGGSQPQHF. CDR3 coding DNA: TGTGCCAGCCAGCTAGGGGGTAGTCAGCCCCAGCATTTT.

J is TRBJ2-7 and V is TRBV7-8; no reliable D call. The CDR3 has 12 amino acids. V lost 5 bases, J lost 2 bases, and 7 bases lay in between. Per germline, CDR1 SGHVS and CDR2 FQNEAQ. CDR3 protein: CASSLLPYEQYV. In DNA, the CDR3 is TGTGCCAGCAGCCTCCTCCCCTACGAGCAGTACGTC.

V and J are TRBV19 and TRBJ1-4; D gene uncertain. The CDR3 is 17 residues long. Trimming removed 5 bases at V and 1 base at J, with 17 bases between. Germline V gene sequence: CDR1 LNHDA, CDR2 SQIVND (reference sequence). In nucleotides, the CDR3 is TGTGCCAGTAGTGCGCCGGCAGGAAGACGAACTAATGAAAAACTGTTTTTT. Translating it yields CASSAPAGRRTNEKLFF.

The V and J genes are TRBV5-1 and TRBJ1-4, with D perhaps matching TRBD1 (5 bases). V lost 4 bases and J 3 bases, leaving 7 bases between the germline ends. Germline CDR1 is SGHRS and CDR2 is YFSETQ. There are 13 residues in the CDR3. The CDR3 loop reads CASSGGANEKLFF. CDR3 DNA sequence: TGCGCCAGCAGCGGGGGGGCTAATGAAAAACTGTTTTTT.

In DNA form, the CDR3 reads TGTGCCAGCAGTGACAGGCGAAAACCCCTCCACTTT. This sequence encodes CASSDRRKPLHF. The chain joins TRBV6-2 or TRBV6-3 to TRBJ1-6; weak D call: TRBD1 (6 bases). Germline V gene lookup returns CDR1 MNHEY and CDR2 SVGEGT. The CDR3 runs 12 residues. Trimming left V 5 bases short and J 12 bases short, with 11 bases between.

This clone was picked up one time. The chain employs TRBV18 and TRBJ1-5, with D tentatively TRBD1 (5 bases). CDR3 length: 15 amino acids. V dropped 5 bases and J dropped 4 bases, with 15 bases sitting between them. The germline V gene encodes CDR1 KGHSH and CDR2 LQKENI. The CDR3 here is CASSGGTVDNQPQHF. CDR3 DNA sequence: TGTGCCAGCTCAGGAGGGACCGTAGATAATCAGCCCCAGCATTTT.

Here the CDR3 reads CASRPDRGNEKLFF. For the CDR3, the DNA is TGCGCCAGCAGACCGGACAGGGGAAATGAAAAACTGTTTTTT. The chain recombines TRBV5-1 with TRBJ1-4; 9 nucleotides agree with TRBD1. The CDR3 contains 14 residues. In germline, CDR1 is SGHRS, CDR2 YFSETQ. With V trimmed by 5 bases and J by 5 bases, 4 bases remained unmatched.

This sequence joins TRBV7-2 and TRBJ1-5; weak D call: TRBD1 (5 bases). CDR3 length: 13 residues. Germline-derived CDR1 and CDR2 are SGHTA and FQGNSA. Deletions cut 5 bases from V and 6 bases from J, with 11 bases between. The CDR3 DNA reads TGTGCCAGCAGCGCCCAGGGTGGTCAGCCCCAGCATTTT. Translation gives CASSAQGGQPQHF.

The rearrangement links TRBV5-1 to TRBJ1-1; 7 bases are shared with TRBD1. This CDR3 region has 13 residues. Unmatched junction bases numbered 5, after V lost 5 bases and J lost 4 bases. Looked up from germline, CDR1 is SGHRS and CDR2 is YFSETQ. The CDR3 DNA reads as TGCGCCAGCAGTAACAGGGGTAGCACTGAAGCTTTCTTT. Translating it yields CASSNRGSTEAFF.